These 22 T cell receptor beta chains came from one sample sequenced in a study of OX40 agonist ivuxolimab in advanced cancers. Sequencing was performed with immunoSEQ multiplex PCR; in TCRdb, only in-frame clones are kept and a portion is missing. Of about 70,000 clones in the sample, around 90% were seen once. The material was CD4+ or CD8+ T cells sorted from blood, obtained in a trial of the OX40 agonist ivuxolimab. The receptors here all came from an adult with an advanced solid tumor such as melanoma, head and neck, liver or kidney cancer.

The gene calls are TRBV29-1 and TRBJ2-1; TRBD1 matches 9 bases. Germline V lookup: CDR1 SQVTM, CDR2 ANQGSEA. The CDR3 length is 14 residues. With V trimmed by 3 bases and J by 4 bases, 4 bases remained unmatched. CDR3 residues: CSVDADRGYNEQFF. CDR3 nucleotide sequence: TGCAGCGTTGATGCGGACAGGGGATACAATGAGCAGTTCTTC.

The chain couples TRBV7-2 to TRBJ2-3; no clear D. From germline, CDR1 is SGHTA and CDR2 FQGNSA. Trimming took 1 base from V and 3 from J, leaving 8 bases between them. The CDR3 is made up of 14 amino acids. As DNA, the CDR3 is TGTGCCAGCAGCTTAGGGCGGACGACAGATACGCAGTATTTT. Translated, it gives CASSLGRTTDTQYF.

V and J are TRBV10-3 and TRBJ2-3; TRBD1 matches at 7 bases. CDR3 length equals 16 residues. Germline CDR1 and CDR2: ENHRY and SYGVKD. J lost 0 bases, V lost 3 bases, and 6 bases had no gene match. The CDR3 bases are TGTGCCATCAGTGACGCTGAGGGGGCGAGCACAGATACGCAGTATTTT. This sequence encodes CAISDAEGASTDTQYF.

This sequence joins TRBV6-1 and TRBJ1-5, with D perhaps matching TRBD1 (5 bases). V lost 2 bases, J lost 6 bases, and 17 bases lay in between. The CDR3 sequence is 16 residues long. Germline CDR1 is MNHNS and CDR2 is SASEGT. The CDR3 spells CASSEQGRALSQPQHF. The CDR3 DNA reads as TGTGCCAGCAGTGAACAGGGACGGGCGCTGAGTCAGCCCCAGCATTTT.

The genes are TRBV13 and TRBJ2-1, with 7 bases fitting TRBD1. This CDR3 comprises 15 residues. The J segment lost 0 bases and the V segment lost 3 bases, leaving 2 bases of the junction unmatched. CDR1 and CDR2 (germline): PRHDT, FYEKMQ (reference sequence). This CDR3 reads CASSFRGNSYNEQFF. The CDR3 DNA reads TGTGCCAGCAGCTTCAGGGGGAACTCCTACAATGAGCAGTTCTTC.

In regard to this clone: This sample includes further DNA sequences coding for the same CDR3. The CDR3: CASSSRGPDTQYF. In nucleotides, the CDR3 is TGTGCCAGCAGCTCGAGGGGGCCAGATACGCAGTATTTT. This sequence joins TRBV7-9 and TRBJ2-3, with TRBD1 matching 7 bases. V shed 4 bases and J 4 bases; nucleotides not matched to a gene: 2. Germline V lookup: CDR1 SEHNR, CDR2 FQNEAQ (reference sequence). CDR3 length: 13 residues.

The sample holds a few counts of this clone. The rearrangement uses TRBV28 and TRBJ2-7; 7 bases match TRBD1. The CDR3 sequence is 13 residues long. Per the germline V gene, CDR1 is MDHEN and CDR2 is SYDVKM. The junction had 9 bases not matched to a gene; V was cut back by 7 bases and J by 6 bases. Written as DNA, the CDR3 is TGTGCCAGCAAAAGCCACGACAGGGCCGAGCAGTACTTC. This codes for CASKSHDRAEQYF.

This chain links TRBV18 with TRBJ1-5, with TRBD1 matching over 7 bases. Germline CDR1 KGHSH, CDR2 LQKENI. The V and J ends lost 4 bases and 5 bases, in that order; junction bases with no gene match: 8. This CDR3 has 15 residues. The chain's CDR3 is CASSQGARGYQPQHF. CDR3 nucleotides: TGTGCCAGCTCACAGGGGGCTCGGGGGTATCAGCCCCAGCATTTT.

The chain combines TRBV28 with TRBJ1-5; no firm D call. With 6 bases removed from V and 2 bases from J, the gap between germline ends came to 14 bases. CDR1 is MDHEN, CDR2 SYDVKM, per germline. The length of the CDR3 is 15 residues. CDR3 DNA: TGTGCCAGCAGCAGGATCGGACTTGGCAATCAGCCCCAGCATTTT. Its translation: CASSRIGLGNQPQHF.

The CDR3 coding sequence is TGTGCCAGCGGGGCGGTCCTCACAGATACGCAGTATTTT. Translated, it gives CASGAVLTDTQYF. The chain joins TRBV2 to TRBJ2-3, with a possible D match to TRBD1 (5 bases). The length of the CDR3 is 13 residues. With 8 bases removed from V and 2 bases from J, the gap between germline ends came to 11 bases. Germline values: CDR1 SNHLY, CDR2 FYNNEI.

The gene calls are TRBV4-1 and TRBJ1-1; 9 bases map to TRBD1. J was trimmed by 1 base and V by 2 bases; bases with no gene match: 8. CDR3 length equals 17 residues. Germline CDR1 is MGHRA and CDR2 is YSYEKL. The CDR3 sequence is CASSQLGDRVGNTEAFF. The CDR3 nucleotides are TGCGCCAGCAGCCAACTTGGGGACAGGGTAGGGAACACTGAAGCTTTCTTT.

The CDR3 reads CASSLAGETYEQYF. The DNA for the CDR3 is TGCGCCAGCAGCTTGGCCGGGGAAACCTACGAGCAGTACTTC. This chain connects TRBV5-1 to TRBJ2-7; D possibly corresponds to TRBD2 (5 bases). Trimming cost V 0 bases and J 2 bases, with 9 bases left between them. The germline gives CDR1 SGHRS, CDR2 YFSETQ. This CDR3 region has 14 residues.

This chain connects TRBV6-1 to TRBJ2-2; 9 bases align to TRBD1. The CDR3 has 15 residues. V lost 6 bases to trimming and J lost 2 bases; unmatched junction nucleotides: 4. Germline CDR1 MNHNS, CDR2 SASEGT. This chain's CDR3 is CASSTGQGNTGELFF. CDR3 DNA: TGTGCCAGCAGCACGGGACAGGGTAACACCGGGGAGCTGTTTTTT.

This CDR3 is CASSWEGVTGAPKDTQYF. The DNA for the CDR3 is TGCGCCAGCAGCTGGGAGGGGGTTACAGGGGCCCCAAAAGATACGCAGTATTTT. The rearrangement links TRBV5-1 to TRBJ2-3; D possibly matches TRBD1 or TRBD2 (7 bases each). Trimming removed 3 bases at V and 5 bases at J, with 25 bases between. This CDR3 is 18 amino acids long. Per the germline V gene, CDR1 is SGHRS and CDR2 is YFSETQ. The full variable domain, its missing parts supplied by reference TRBV5-1 and TRBJ2-3, is KAGVTQTPRYLIKTRGQQVTLSCSPISGHRSVSWYQQTPGQGLQFLFEYFSETQRNKGNFPGRFSGRQFSNSRSEMNVSTLELGDSALYLCASSWEGVTGAPKDTQYFGPGTRLTVL.

The V call is TRBV9, the J call TRBJ1-5, with unresolved D. CDR1 is SGDLS and CDR2 is YYNGEE in the germline V gene. CDR3 size: 14 residues. Trimming removed 2 bases at V and 0 bases at J, with 6 bases between. The CDR3: CASSVSYSNQPQHF. The DNA of the CDR3 is TGTGCCAGCAGCGTGTCCTATAGCAATCAGCCCCAGCATTTT.

This clone was seen just once. The rearrangement links TRBV7-3 to TRBJ2-1, with D perhaps assigned TRBD1 or TRBD2 (5 bases each). The CDR3 has 15 residues. From germline, CDR1 is SGHTA and CDR2 FQGTGA. Trimming cost V 4 bases and J 2 bases, with 12 bases left between them. CDR3 nucleotides: TGTGCCAGCAGCTACTTCGGGGCGGCCTACAATGAGCAGTTCTTC. This encodes CASSYFGAAYNEQFF.

The rearrangement joins TRBV30 to TRBJ1-5; D not certain. Germline values: CDR1 GTSNPN, CDR2 SVGIG (reference sequence). V gave up 5 bases and J gave up 4 bases, with 9 bases separating them. The CDR3 runs 12 residues. CDR3 nucleotide sequence: TGTGCCTGGGGGTTCTGGAATCAGCCCCAGCATTTT. It specifies CAWGFWNQPQHF. Supplemented by reference TRBV30 and TRBJ1-5, the full variable domain reads SQTIHQWPATLVQPVGSPLSLECTVEGTSNPNLYWYRQAAGRGLQLLFYSVGIGQISSEVPQNLSASRPQDRQFILSSKKLLLSDSGFYLCAWGFWNQPQHFGDGTRLSIL.

J is TRBJ1-1 and V is TRBV2, with D tentatively TRBD1 (5 bases). Trimming stripped 7 bases from V and 3 bases from J, with 9 bases between. CDR1 is SNHLY, CDR2 FYNNEI, per germline. The CDR3 runs 12 residues. DNA for the CDR3: TGTGCCAGCAAAGAGGGACACACTGAAGCTTTCTTT. As protein: CASKEGHTEAFF.

The rearrangement uses TRBV4-3 and TRBJ1-5, with 7 bases identical to TRBD1. Unmatched junction bases numbered 4, after V lost 0 bases and J lost 5 bases. This CDR3 has 15 amino acids. Germline lookup yields CDR1 LGHNA and CDR2 YSLEER. Here the CDR3 DNA reads TGCGCCAGCAGCCAAGATAGGGACAGTTATCAGCCCCAGCATTTT. Amino acid sequence: CASSQDRDSYQPQHF.

The chain is built from TRBV30 and TRBJ2-7; 7 bases match TRBD1. CDR3 length equals 15 residues. The V and J ends lost 0 bases and 2 bases, in that order; junction bases with no gene match: 7. CDR1 and CDR2 (germline): GTSNPN, SVGIG (reference sequence). The CDR3 sequence: CAWSVLGTVAYEQYF. The CDR3 DNA follows: TGTGCCTGGAGTGTACTCGGGACAGTGGCCTACGAGCAGTACTTC. Full variable domain (missing parts from reference TRBV30 and TRBJ2-7): SQTIHQWPATLVQPVGSPLSLECTVEGTSNPNLYWYRQAAGRGLQLLFYSVGIGQISSEVPQNLSASRPQDRQFILSSKKLLLSDSGFYLCAWSVLGTVAYEQYFGPGTRLTVT.

This chain joins TRBV28 and TRBJ1-6; maybe TRBD1 (5 bases). The germline V gene encodes CDR1 MDHEN and CDR2 SYDVKM. Trimming stripped 4 bases from V and 0 bases from J, with 10 bases between. CDR3 size: 16 residues. In nucleotides, the CDR3 is TGTGCCAGCAGTTCTCAGGGACGCTCCTATAATTCACCCCTCCACTTT. Translation gives CASSSQGRSYNSPLHF.

This chain links TRBV6-5 with TRBJ2-7; unclear D gene. Trimming took off 0 bases at V and 0 bases at J, with 6 bases between the two ends. The CDR3 covers 14 residues. Per germline, CDR1 MNHEY and CDR2 SVGAGI. The CDR3 DNA is TGTGCCAGCAGTTACTCCTCGGACTCCTACGAGCAGTACTTC. Translated: CASSYSSDSYEQYF.